This T cell receptor beta chain derives from a study of cytomegalovirus exposure and HLA in healthy donors. The CDR3 runs 15 residues. The V end lost 3 bases, the J end lost 2 bases, and 11 bases lay between the germline ends. Looked up from germline, CDR1 is LNHDA and CDR2 is SQIVND (reference sequence). The PCR contained 60 Vbeta and 13 Jbeta primers. Clones were read by immunoSEQ multiplex PCR, and TCRdb kept only the in-frame ones, dropping some. The table has fewer than 120,000 clones, just over 75% seen once. The gene calls are TRBV19 and TRBJ1-5; D is uncertain. The source material was PBMCs. The sequence was obtained from a man aged 25 to 45 in good health and CMV-seropositive. The CDR3 DNA sequence: TGTGCCAGTAGTATCCGCGGGAGTGGCAATCAGCCCCAGCATTTT. It encodes CASSIRGSGNQPQHF. Supplemented by reference TRBV19 and TRBJ1-5, the full variable domain reads DGGITQSPKYLFRKEGQNVTLSCEQNLNHDAMYWYRQDPGQGLRLIYYSQIVNDFQKGDIAEGYSVSREKKESFPLTVTSAQKNPTAFYLCASSIRGSGNQPQHFGDGTRLSIL.